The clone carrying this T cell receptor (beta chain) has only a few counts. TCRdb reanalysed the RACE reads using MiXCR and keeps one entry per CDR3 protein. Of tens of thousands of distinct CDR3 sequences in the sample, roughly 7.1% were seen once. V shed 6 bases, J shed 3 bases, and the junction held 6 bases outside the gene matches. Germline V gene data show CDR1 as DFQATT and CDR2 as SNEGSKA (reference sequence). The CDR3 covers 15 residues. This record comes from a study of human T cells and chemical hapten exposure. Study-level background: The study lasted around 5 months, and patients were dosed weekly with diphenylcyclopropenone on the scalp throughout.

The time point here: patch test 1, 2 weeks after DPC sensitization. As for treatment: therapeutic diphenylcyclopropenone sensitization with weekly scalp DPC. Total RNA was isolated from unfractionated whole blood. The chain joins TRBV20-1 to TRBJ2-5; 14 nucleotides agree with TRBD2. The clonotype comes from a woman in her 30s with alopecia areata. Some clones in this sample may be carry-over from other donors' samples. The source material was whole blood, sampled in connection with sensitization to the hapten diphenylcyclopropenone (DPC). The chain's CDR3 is CSAATSGGAKETQYF. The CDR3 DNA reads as TGCAGTGCCGCGACTAGCGGGGGGGCTAAAGAGACCCAGTACTTC.